Following are 17 T cell receptor beta chains from one sample sequenced in a study of T cells in Graves' hyperthyroidism and ophthalmopathy. RNA transcripts yielded amplified TCR beta CDR3 regions. With the HTBI primer set, the TCR CDR3 went through a first round of RT-PCR. TCRdb called the multiplex PCR reads again in MiXCR, with one record for every CDR3 protein. The repertoire consists of approximately 370,000 distinct CDR3 sequences, with 15% occurring once and the leading ten covering approximately 30%. The sequenced sample was blood. The receptors originated from a woman aged 25 to 39 with Graves' hyperthyroidism.

This clonotype has at least ten counts. This chain connects TRBV28 to TRBJ2-3; no reliable D call. Germline V gene lookup returns CDR1 MDHEN and CDR2 SYDVKM. The CDR3 has 13 amino acids. CDR3 loop: CALGRHRTDTQYF. CDR3 in DNA: TGTGCATTGGGAAGACACCGCACAGATACGCAGTATTTT.

At least ten counts were recorded for this clonotype. J is TRBJ2-2 and V is TRBV28; D gene unclear. With 4 bases removed from V and 5 bases from J, the gap between germline ends came to 11 bases. This CDR3 spans 14 amino acids. Germline loops: CDR1 MDHEN, CDR2 SYDVKM. The CDR3 loop is CASSYTPETGELFF. In DNA, the CDR3 is TGTGCCAGCAGTTATACGCCGGAAACCGGGGAGCTGTTTTTT.

This clonotype was picked up a small number of times. The chain has TRBV5-1 and TRBJ2-5; D is tentatively TRBD1 or TRBD2 (5 bases each). Germline V CDR1 and CDR2: SGHRS, YFSETQ. The CDR3 runs 17 residues. The germline V and J ends were trimmed by 0 bases and 3 bases, with 18 bases remaining between them. CDR3 in amino acids: CASSLDRGTGPKETQYF. The CDR3 region has the DNA TGCGCCAGCAGCTTGGATCGGGGTACGGGGCCCAAAGAGACCCAGTACTTC.

The chain uses TRBV3-1 and TRBJ1-4, with D possibly matching TRBD1 (6 bases). V shed 1 base and J shed 11 bases, with 17 bases lying between them. In germline, CDR1 is LGHDT, CDR2 YNNKEL (reference sequence). CDR3 length equals 15 residues. The CDR3 sequence: CASSQGIPPQGKLFF. In DNA form, the CDR3 reads TGTGCCAGCAGCCAAGGTATTCCGCCTCAGGGGAAACTGTTTTTT.

This clonotype was observed at least ten times. The chain couples TRBV18 to TRBJ1-5; no reliable D call. V lost 1 base, J lost 3 bases, and 7 bases lay in between. This CDR3 has 14 residues. CDR1 KGHSH and CDR2 LQKENI come from the germline V gene. The CDR3 sequence is CASSPRTVNQPQHF. Here the CDR3 DNA reads TGTGCCAGCTCACCACGAACAGTCAATCAGCCCCAGCATTTT.

This clonotype was seen a handful of times. This sequence joins TRBV10-3 and TRBJ1-3, with TRBD1 as a possible D gene (5 bases). The CDR3 loop spans 17 amino acids. V shed 0 bases and J shed 0 bases, with 12 bases lying between them. Germline CDR1 and CDR2: ENHRY and SYGVKD. This chain's CDR3 is CAISESSGLRSGNTIYF. CDR3 DNA: TGTGCCATCAGTGAGTCGTCGGGACTCCGCTCTGGAAACACCATATATTTT.

For the CDR3, the DNA is TGCAGTGCTAGAGATATTGGGACAGATAAAACCTACGAGCAGTACTTC. This translates into CSARDIGTDKTYEQYF. The gene calls are TRBV20-1 and TRBJ2-7, with 7 bases lining up with TRBD1. CDR1 is DFQATT, CDR2 SNEGSKA, per germline (reference sequence). With 0 bases clipped from V and 2 bases from J, the junction kept 10 bases outside the gene matches. This CDR3 is built from 16 residues.

This clonotype has ten or more counts. This chain joins TRBV5-1 and TRBJ2-3; 7 nucleotides agree with TRBD2. Germline CDR1 is SGHRS and CDR2 is YFSETQ. Trimming at V came to 5 bases and at J to 2 bases, leaving 8 bases not matched to a gene. This CDR3 has 15 residues. CDR3 region: CASSTTGLITDTQYF. Written as DNA, the CDR3 is TGCGCCAGCAGTACTACGGGACTAATCACAGATACGCAGTATTTT.

This clonotype was counted at least ten times. This chain joins TRBV10-3 and TRBJ2-1; 10 nucleotides match TRBD1. Trimming at V came to 0 bases and at J to 7 bases, leaving 3 bases not matched to a gene. The CDR3 runs 15 residues. Germline V gene lookup returns CDR1 ENHRY and CDR2 SYGVKD. The CDR3 DNA reads TGTGCCATCAGTGAGTCAGGACAGGGGGAGAATGAGCAGTTCTTC. Translating gives CAISESGQGENEQFF.

This clonotype was observed a single time. This could be a read error, since a much larger clone is one nucleotide away. The chain carries TRBV30 and TRBJ1-1, with unresolved D. The CDR3 is 12 residues long. Per the germline V gene, CDR1 is GTSNPN and CDR2 is SVGIG (reference sequence). DNA for the CDR3: TGTGCCTGGAGTCGGGGTATCACTGAAGCTTCCTTT. Encoded protein: CAWSRGITEASF. Based on the CDR3 plus reference TRBV30 and TRBJ1-1, the full variable domain is SQTIHQWPATLVQPVGSPLSLECTVEGTSNPNLYWYRQAAGRGLQLLFYSVGIGQISSEVPQNLSASRPQDRQFILSSKKLLLSDSGFYLCAWSRGITEASFGQGTRLTVV.

In DNA, the CDR3 is TGTGCCAGCAGTGATAGTGGGGCTGGTAACAATGAGCAGTTCTTC. It yields the protein CASSDSGAGNNEQFF. The V gene is TRBV6-1, the J gene TRBJ2-1; maybe TRBD1 (5 bases). Looked up from germline, CDR1 is MNHNS and CDR2 is SASEGT. The ends were cut back, 3 bases at V and 5 bases at J, with 14 bases in the middle. The CDR3 is 15 residues long.

This clonotype has at least ten counts. CDR3 protein: CASSWEGRQETQYF. Written as DNA, the CDR3 is TGTGCCAGCAGCTGGGAAGGACGGCAAGAGACCCAGTACTTC. The chain uses TRBV5-5 and TRBJ2-5; D not resolved. Between the trimmed V and J ends, which lost 3 bases and 2 bases, there was a span of 11 bases. This CDR3 spans 14 amino acids. Germline V CDR1 and CDR2: SGHKS, YYEKEE (reference sequence).

This clonotype was detected ten times or more. This chain connects TRBV7-9 to TRBJ2-5, with D hard to call. The CDR3 extends over 11 amino acids. Deletions cut 0 bases from V and 4 bases from J, with 0 bases between. In germline, CDR1 is SEHNR, CDR2 FQNEAQ (reference sequence). The CDR3 spells CASSLAETQYF. The CDR3 nucleotides read TGTGCCAGCAGCTTAGCAGAGACCCAGTACTTC.

The chain links TRBV7-6 to TRBJ2-5; TRBD1 agrees at 11 bases. Germline V gene lookup returns CDR1 SGHVS and CDR2 FNYEAQ. The CDR3 runs 15 residues. With 5 bases clipped from V and 9 bases from J, the junction kept 11 bases outside the gene matches. In DNA form, the CDR3 reads TGTGCCAGCAGCACCGGACAGGGGGCCTATGAGGCCCAGTACTTC. Its translation: CASSTGQGAYEAQYF.

Many counts were recorded for this clonotype. This chain uses TRBV18 with TRBJ2-5; D may be TRBD2 (6 bases). There are 14 residues in the CDR3. Looked up from germline, CDR1 is KGHSH and CDR2 is LQKENI. The V and J ends lost 1 base and 3 bases respectively, with 9 bases between them. Here the CDR3 DNA reads TGTGCCAGCTCACCACTGCGGGGAGAAGAGACCCAGTACTTC. It encodes CASSPLRGEETQYF.

Ten or more counts support this clonotype. The rearrangement uses TRBV30 and TRBJ2-1, with D possibly matching TRBD2 (6 bases). The CDR3 is 14 amino acids. Trimming left V 4 bases short and J 0 bases short, with 10 bases between. Germline CDR1 reads GTSNPN; CDR2 reads SVGIG (reference sequence). The CDR3, as DNA: TGTGCCTGGAATCCGGGAGCCTCCTACAATGAGCAGTTCTTC. It codes for CAWNPGASYNEQFF. The complete variable domain, with remaining parts taken from reference TRBV30 and TRBJ2-1, reads SQTIHQWPATLVQPVGSPLSLECTVEGTSNPNLYWYRQAAGRGLQLLFYSVGIGQISSEVPQNLSASRPQDRQFILSSKKLLLSDSGFYLCAWNPGASYNEQFFGPGTRLTVL.

The V and J genes are TRBV7-3 and TRBJ2-5; no reliable D call. Germline CDR1 reads SGHTA; CDR2 reads FQGTGA. The length of the CDR3 is 10 residues. With 2 bases removed from V and 10 bases from J, the gap between germline ends came to 5 bases. The CDR3 here is CASSLLGQYF. CDR3 DNA: TGTGCCAGCAGCTTACTGGGCCAGTACTTC.